This T cell receptor beta chain comes out of a study of CD8 T cells in Susac syndrome. It was with random hexamers that roughly 0.5 to 1 ug RNA was reverse transcribed. MiXCR, run by TCRdb on the immunoSEQ multiplex PCR reads, gives a single entry per CDR3 protein. The table includes 180,000 or so distinct CDR3 sequences, about 95% detected once. The V segment lost 0 bases and the J segment 4 bases; nucleotides outside the gene matches: 4. CDR3 length equals 16 residues. From germline, CDR1 is SQVTM and CDR2 ANQGSEA. The TCR was taken from a human donor with multiple sclerosis. The chain uses TRBV29-1 and TRBJ2-3, with 13 bases matching TRBD2. Sequenced sample: CD4+ T cells from PBMCs. The CDR3 DNA reads as TGCAGCGTTGAAGATCTAGGACTAGCGGGAGCAGATACGCAGTATTTT. It translates to CSVEDLGLAGADTQYF.